One and the same sample provided the 18 T cell receptor beta chains below, sequenced in a study of blood T cell repertoires in COVID-19. The table came from immunoSEQ multiplex PCR; TCRdb's copy has only in-frame clones and leaves some out. The repertoire holds about 120,000 clones, with approximately 85% as singletons. The sequencing sample was made of peripheral blood. The receptors here all came from an elderly man with acute or convalescent COVID-19.

The chain is built from TRBV7-8 and TRBJ2-3; 7 bases are a match to TRBD2. The CDR3 is 17 residues long. Germline values: CDR1 SGHVS, CDR2 FQNEAQ. With 1 base clipped from V and 0 bases from J, the junction kept 7 bases outside the gene matches. The CDR3 loop reads CASSLGSGGYSTDTQYF. The CDR3 region has the DNA TGTGCCAGCAGCTTAGGATCGGGGGGATATAGCACAGATACGCAGTATTTT. The variable domain in full, completed from reference TRBV7-8 and TRBJ2-3, reads GAGVSQSPRYKVAKRGQDVALRCDPISGHVSLFWYQQALGQGPEFLTYFQNEAQLDKSGLPSDRFFAERPEGSVSTLKIQRTQQEDSAVYLCASSLGSGGYSTDTQYFGPGTRLTVL.

J is TRBJ1-5 and V is TRBV18, with D unresolved. Trimming left V 6 bases short and J 4 bases short, with 22 bases between. The CDR3 is 17 amino acids. Per germline, CDR1 KGHSH and CDR2 LQKENI. The CDR3 DNA follows: TGTGCCAGCTCCCCCGGAGGGTCGGAGGGTCGAAATCAGCCCCAGCATTTT. It specifies CASSPGGSEGRNQPQHF.

The CDR3 nucleotides are TGTGCCTTATACAGACAGGGGAGAGTCTATGGCTACACCTTC. Residues: CALYRQGRVYGYTF. The rearrangement joins TRBV30 to TRBJ1-2; TRBD1 agrees at 8 bases. V dropped 7 bases and J dropped 4; count of bases not matched to a gene: 11. Germline V gives CDR1 GTSNPN, CDR2 SVGIG (reference sequence). CDR3 length equals 14 residues.

This clone was seen only a few times. The J gene is TRBJ1-2, the V gene TRBV7-8; 7 positions agree with TRBD1. CDR1 SGHVS and CDR2 FQNEAQ come from the germline V gene. The junction had 5 bases not matched to a gene; V was cut back by 6 bases and J by 1 base. This CDR3 comprises 14 residues. The CDR3 DNA reads TGTGCCAGCAGGGGGGCAGGGGGTAACTATGGCTACACCTTC. It translates to CASRGAGGNYGYTF.

This clone appeared a single time. The CDR3 coding sequence is TGTGCCAGCAGCTTAGGAGGGAGGGCCATCACCGGGGAGCTGTTTTTT. As protein: CASSLGGRAITGELFF. The rearrangement joins TRBV11-3 to TRBJ2-2; TRBD2 matches 7 bases. The ends lost 1 base at V and 4 bases at J; junction bases unmatched: 6. This CDR3 is 16 amino acids long. The germline CDR1 and CDR2 sequences are SGHNT and YENEEA.

This sequence joins TRBV19 and TRBJ1-6; no clear D. With 5 bases removed from V and 2 bases from J, the gap between germline ends came to 7 bases. This CDR3 is 14 amino acids long. Germline CDR1 LNHDA, CDR2 SQIVND (reference sequence). CDR3: CASSPDTYNSPLHF. In nucleotides, the CDR3 is TGTGCCAGTAGTCCCGACACCTATAATTCACCCCTCCACTTT.

The rearrangement uses TRBV10-3 and TRBJ1-3; no clear D. CDR1 is ENHRY and CDR2 is SYGVKD in the germline V gene. The CDR3 sequence is 15 residues long. Deletions cut 11 bases from V and 1 base from J, with 18 bases between. The CDR3: CAGGPGVSSGNTIYF. CDR3 nucleotide sequence: TGTGCCGGCGGGCCCGGGGTTTCGTCTGGAAACACCATATATTTT.

The V call is TRBV20-1, the J call TRBJ2-1; D is perhaps TRBD2 (6 bases). CDR1 and CDR2 from the germline V gene are DFQATT and SNEGSKA (reference sequence). CDR3 length: 11 residues. The ends were cut back, 6 bases at V and 10 bases at J, with 13 bases in the middle. CDR3 DNA sequence: TGCAGTGCACCGCTAGCGACCGAGCAGTTCTTC. Protein product: CSAPLATEQFF.

The chain links TRBV9 to TRBJ2-2, with unresolved D. This CDR3 spans 14 amino acids. CDR1 and CDR2 from the germline V gene are SGDLS and YYNGEE. V was trimmed by 3 bases and J by 0 bases, leaving 6 bases between them. CDR3 nucleotide sequence: TGTGCCAGCAGCGCCATTTCGAACACCGGGGAGCTGTTTTTT. It encodes CASSAISNTGELFF.

The rearrangement links TRBV7-2 to TRBJ2-1; unclear D gene. Germline values: CDR1 SGHTA, CDR2 FQGNSA. This CDR3 is built from 16 residues. Trimming stripped 2 bases from V and 3 bases from J, with 14 bases between. The CDR3 coding sequence is TGTGCCAGCAGCTTAACCAGCGCCGTACTCTACAATGAGCAGTTCTTC. Residues: CASSLTSAVLYNEQFF.

The chain couples TRBV21-1 to TRBJ1-2; TRBD1, the D gene given by the table, was not confirmed from the DNA. TRBV21-1 is shown as a pseudogene. This CDR3 spans 15 amino acids. The CDR3: CASSKRQGKYYGYTF. CDR3 sequence (DNA): TGTGCCAGCAGCAAAAGACAGGGTAAGTACTATGGCTACACCTTC.

This clone appeared a few times. J is TRBJ2-7 and V is TRBV6-2 or TRBV6-3; D may be TRBD2 (5 bases). The CDR3 has 15 residues. The germline CDR1 and CDR2 sequences are MNHEY and SVGEGT. Deletions cut 2 bases from V and 1 base from J, with 12 bases between. The CDR3 nucleotides are TGTGCCAGCAGTTACGGCGGGCGCAAGTCCTACGAGCAGTACTTC. Translation gives CASSYGGRKSYEQYF.

The genes are TRBV6-5 and TRBJ2-1, with TRBD2 as a possible D gene (6 bases). The CDR3 covers 15 residues. V gave up 6 bases and J gave up 0 bases, with 12 bases separating them. Per germline, CDR1 MNHEY and CDR2 SVGAGI. CDR3 amino acids: CASSAGSGSYNEQFF. The CDR3 DNA reads as TGTGCCAGCAGCGCTGGTAGCGGCTCCTACAATGAGCAGTTCTTC.

The V call is TRBV5-1, the J call TRBJ2-7, with 7 bases that match TRBD1. The CDR3 runs to 15 residues. Losses at the gene ends were 1 base for V and 0 bases for J; bases not matched to a gene: 4. In germline, CDR1 is SGHRS, CDR2 YFSETQ. As DNA, the CDR3 is TGCGCCAGCAGCTTGATGGGGACAGCCTCCTACGAGCAGTACTTC. It encodes CASSLMGTASYEQYF.

This sequence joins TRBV19 and TRBJ1-5, with 8 bases identical to TRBD1. Germline CDR1 LNHDA, CDR2 SQIVND (reference sequence). CDR3 length equals 13 residues. The trim removed 6 bases at V and 4 bases at J, leaving 2 bases unmatched. The CDR3 region is CASSQGANQPQHF. DNA of the CDR3: TGTGCCAGTAGCCAGGGGGCGAATCAGCCCCAGCATTTT.

For this clone: The same CDR3 is also encoded by other DNA sequences in this sample. This chain joins TRBV5-1 and TRBJ1-2, with TRBD1 matching over 10 bases. The CDR3 has 16 amino acids. Germline CDR1 is SGHRS and CDR2 is YFSETQ. V dropped 4 bases and J dropped 4; count of bases not matched to a gene: 10. The CDR3 loop is CASSPLPTGGGYGYTF. The CDR3 DNA is TGCGCCAGCAGCCCCTTACCGACAGGGGGCGGCTATGGCTACACCTTC. Supplemented by reference TRBV5-1 and TRBJ1-2, the full variable domain reads KAGVTQTPRYLIKTRGQQVTLSCSPISGHRSVSWYQQTPGQGLQFLFEYFSETQRNKGNFPGRFSGRQFSNSRSEMNVSTLELGDSALYLCASSPLPTGGGYGYTFGSGTRLTVV.

The genes are TRBV19 and TRBJ2-6; D unresolved. Germline V gene sequence: CDR1 LNHDA, CDR2 SQIVND (reference sequence). Trimming stripped 1 base from V and 0 bases from J, with 13 bases between. The CDR3 has 18 amino acids. The CDR3 bases are TGTGCCAGTAGTATAGGGGCCAGAGAATACTCTGGGGCCAACGTCCTGACTTTC. Encoded protein: CASSIGAREYSGANVLTF.

This clone has more than one count but fewer than ten. This chain links TRBV29-1 with TRBJ2-5, with 7 positions matching TRBD1. CDR3 length: 12 residues. Trimming at V came to 3 bases and at J to 5 bases, leaving 3 bases not matched to a gene. CDR1 and CDR2 from the germline V gene are SQVTM and ANQGSEA. CDR3 DNA sequence: TGCAGCGTTGAGACAGGGAGCGAGACCCAGTACTTC. Amino acids: CSVETGSETQYF.